This T cell receptor (beta chain) was profiled in a study of blood T cell repertoires in COVID-19. Study-wide background: The United States, Italy and Spain supplied acute and convalescent COVID-19 samples. PBMCs, B-cell-depleted T cells, or T cells were the source of the cDNA or gDNA that made up the material.

CDR3 length equals 15 residues. V lost 0 bases, J lost 0 bases, and 7 bases lay in between. The germline gives CDR1 SGHDT, CDR2 YYEEEE. In the original processing: Quantification of nucleated cells was approximated via reference gene primer amplification. Sequenced by immunoSEQ multiplex PCR; TCRdb stores in-frame clones only, minus some. That table is the source of V, J and clone size, and D and trimming were worked out from the DNA. The sample carries 300,000 to 400,000 clones, more than 75% recorded once. The sequencing sample was made of peripheral blood. The chain uses TRBV5-6 and TRBJ1-5, with D unclear. This receptor was identified in a woman aged 55-75 years with COVID-19, enrolled during active disease. The CDR3 loop reads CASSLALDSNQPQHF. The CDR3 DNA sequence: TGTGCCAGCAGCTTGGCACTCGATAGCAATCAGCCCCAGCATTTT.